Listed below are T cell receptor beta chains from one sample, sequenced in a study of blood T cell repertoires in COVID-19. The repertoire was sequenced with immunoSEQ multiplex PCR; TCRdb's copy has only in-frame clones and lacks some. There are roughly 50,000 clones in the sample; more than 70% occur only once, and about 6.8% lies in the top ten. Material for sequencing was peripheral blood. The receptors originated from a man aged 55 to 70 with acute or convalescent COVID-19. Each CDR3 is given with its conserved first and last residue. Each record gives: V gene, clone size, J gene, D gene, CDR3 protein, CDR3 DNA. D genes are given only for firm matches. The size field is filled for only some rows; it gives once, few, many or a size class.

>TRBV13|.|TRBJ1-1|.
CAGSLSSQVLNTEAFF
TGTGCCGGCAGCTTATCGTCCCAGGTATTGAACACTGAAGCTTTCTTT
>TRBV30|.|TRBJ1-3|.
CAWSGKGIAGNTIYF
TGTGCCTGGAGTGGCAAGGGGATTGCAGGAAACACCATATATTTT
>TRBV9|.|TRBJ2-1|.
CASSSGLGQFF
TGTGCCAGCAGCTCGGGACTTGGGCAGTTCTTC
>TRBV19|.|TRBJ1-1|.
CASSIEGVKTEAFF
TGTGCCAGTAGTATTGAAGGGGTGAAGACTGAAGCTTTCTTT
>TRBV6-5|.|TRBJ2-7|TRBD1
CASSYRTGGSYEQYF
TGTGCCAGCAGTTACCGGACAGGGGGCTCCTACGAGCAGTACTTC
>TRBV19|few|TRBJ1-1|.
CASSLGTRGYTEAFF
TGTGCCAGTAGTCTTGGGACAAGAGGGTACACTGAAGCTTTCTTT
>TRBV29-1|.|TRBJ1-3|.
CSVEGGTGNTIYF
TGCAGCGTTGAGGGGGGAACGGGAAACACCATATATTTT
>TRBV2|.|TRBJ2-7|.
CASLLAKTSLDYEQYF
TGTGCCAGCCTACTCGCCAAGACTAGTCTAGATTACGAGCAGTACTTC
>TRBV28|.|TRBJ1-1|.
CASISIGQNTEAFF
TGTGCCAGCATCTCTATTGGGCAGAACACTGAAGCTTTCTTT
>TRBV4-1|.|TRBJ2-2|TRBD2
CASSQVGLAGPNTGELFF
TGCGCCAGCAGCCAAGTGGGACTAGCGGGGCCTAACACCGGGGAGCTGTTTTTT
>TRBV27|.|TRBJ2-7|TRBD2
CASSLSFGTSAYEQYF
TGTGCCAGCAGTTTATCGTTTGGGACTAGTGCCTACGAGCAGTACTTC
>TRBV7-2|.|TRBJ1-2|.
CASSVTGIRYGYTF
TGTGCCAGCAGCGTTACAGGAATCCGGTATGGCTACACCTTC
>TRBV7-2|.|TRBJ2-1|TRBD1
CASSLMGTGSNEQFF
TGTGCCAGCAGCTTAATGGGGACAGGGTCCAATGAGCAGTTCTTC
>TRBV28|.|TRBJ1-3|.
CASSWAVVRNTIYF
TGTGCCAGCAGTTGGGCAGTGGTACGAAACACCATATATTTT
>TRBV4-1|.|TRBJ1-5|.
CASSQVVGNQPQHF
TGCGCCAGCAGCCAAGTAGTTGGCAATCAGCCCCAGCATTTT
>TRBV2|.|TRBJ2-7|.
CASSEEGAYEQYF
TGTGCCAGCAGTGAAGAGGGGGCCTACGAGCAGTACTTC
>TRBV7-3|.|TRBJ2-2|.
CASGTPTGMGTGELFF
TGTGCCAGCGGTACACCTACAGGGATGGGCACCGGGGAGCTGTTTTTT
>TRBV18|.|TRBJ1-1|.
CASSPIERNTEAFF
TGTGCCAGCTCACCAATAGAACGGAACACTGAAGCTTTCTTT
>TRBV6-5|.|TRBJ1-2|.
CASSFFGAGENGYTF
TGTGCCAGCAGTTTTTTCGGGGCAGGGGAAAATGGCTACACCTTC
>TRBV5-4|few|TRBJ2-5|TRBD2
CASSDRTSGLHYF
TGTGCCAGCAGCGACCGGACTAGCGGGCTCCATTACTTC
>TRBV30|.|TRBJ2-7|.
CAWSVRQGLEQYF
TGTGCCTGGAGTGTAAGACAGGGACTCGAGCAGTACTTC
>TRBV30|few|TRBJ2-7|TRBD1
CAWSVLVARQGTTYEQYF
TGTGCCTGGAGTGTACTTGTGGCCAGACAGGGGACAACCTACGAGCAGTACTTC
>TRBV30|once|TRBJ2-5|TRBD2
CAWSESVRLAGEEETQYF
TGTGCCTGGAGTGAGTCTGTAAGGCTAGCGGGAGAGGAAGAGACCCAGTACTTC
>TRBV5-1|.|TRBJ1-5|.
CASSLIGEEGQPQHF
TGCGCCAGCAGCTTGATAGGGGAAGAAGGGCAGCCCCAGCATTTT
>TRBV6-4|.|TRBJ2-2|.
CASSVEGAITGELFF
TGTGCCAGCAGCGTCGAGGGCGCGATCACCGGGGAGCTGTTTTTT
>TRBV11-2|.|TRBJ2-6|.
CASSLVPGQYSGANVLTF
TGTGCCAGCAGCTTAGTGCCTGGACAGTACTCTGGGGCCAACGTCCTGACTTTC
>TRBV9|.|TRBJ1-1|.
CASSVLSSTDTEAFF
TGTGCCAGCAGCGTACTGTCGAGTACGGACACTGAAGCTTTCTTT
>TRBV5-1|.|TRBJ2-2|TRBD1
CASSLGQGAGTGELFF
TGCGCCAGCAGCCTGGGACAGGGGGCAGGCACCGGGGAGCTGTTTTTT
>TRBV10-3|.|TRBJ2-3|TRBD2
CATSGTSGPDTQYF
TGTGCCACCTCCGGGACTAGCGGTCCGGATACGCAGTATTTT
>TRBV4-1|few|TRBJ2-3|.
CASSLFIIADTQYF
TGCGCCAGCAGCCTTTTTATAATAGCAGATACGCAGTATTTT